A single sample gave rise to the 19 T cell receptor beta chains below, sequenced in a study of CD4 T cells in relation to SARS-CoV-2 and coronaviruses. The repertoire was sequenced with immunoSEQ multiplex PCR; TCRdb's copy has only in-frame clones and lacks some. Among some 42,000 clones listed, approximately 90% were seen once. What was sequenced was memory CD4+ T cells from PBMCs. The receptors were gathered from an adult with COVID-19.

The CDR3 spells CASSGEETQYF. Written as DNA, the CDR3 is TGTGCCAGTAGCGGGGAAGAGACCCAGTACTTC. This sequence joins TRBV11-1 and TRBJ2-5, with TRBD2 matching over 8 bases. The CDR3 extends over 11 amino acids. Germline trimming cut 9 bases from V and 3 bases from J; bases unmatched to any gene: 0. Germline CDR1 and CDR2: SGHAT and FQDESV (reference sequence).

The J gene is TRBJ2-7, the V gene TRBV3-1 (or the pseudogene TRBV3-2); D is ambiguous. This CDR3 spans 14 amino acids. Germline lookup yields CDR1 LGHDT and CDR2 YNNKEL (reference sequence). V lost 2 bases, J lost 4 bases, and 12 bases lay in between. This chain's CDR3 is CASSQHAIPYEQYF. CDR3 DNA: TGTGCCAGCAGCCAACACGCAATCCCATACGAGCAGTACTTC.

The J gene is TRBJ1-6, the V gene TRBV20-1, with D possibly being TRBD1 (5 bases). Germline CDR1 and CDR2: DFQATT and SNEGSKA (reference sequence). V gave up 3 bases and J gave up 7 bases, with 13 bases separating them. The CDR3 totals 14 residues. CDR3: CSASLGVRNSPLHF. As DNA, the CDR3 is TGCAGTGCTAGTCTGGGGGTACGGAATTCACCCCTCCACTTT.

The chain uses TRBV28 and TRBJ2-5; 8 nucleotides match TRBD1. Germline lookup yields CDR1 MDHEN and CDR2 SYDVKM. V was pared by 5 bases and J by 5 bases, with 13 bases of the junction left unmatched. The CDR3 covers 16 residues. The DNA for the CDR3 is TGTGCCAGCAGTCCGTCCGGACAGGGCATTGCCGAGACCCAGTACTTC. Translating it yields CASSPSGQGIAETQYF. Full variable domain (outside the CDR3, taken from reference TRBV28 and TRBJ2-5): DVKVTQSSRYLVKRTGEKVFLECVQDMDHENMFWYRQDPGLGLRLIYFSYDVKMKEKGDIPEGYSVSREKKERFSLILESASTNQTSMYLCASSPSGQGIAETQYFGPGTRLLVL.

The genes are TRBV28 and TRBJ1-1; D call uncertain. V dropped 2 bases and J dropped 0 bases, with 19 bases sitting between them. Germline assignment: CDR1 MDHEN and CDR2 SYDVKM. The CDR3 contains 18 residues. CDR3 DNA: TGTGCCAGCAGTTTAATTAGGCGGTCAGGATTCATGAACACTGAAGCTTTCTTT. Protein: CASSLIRRSGFMNTEAFF.

In nucleotides, the CDR3 is TGTGCCAGCAGCTCAGGGGGCAGCCCCACTGAAGCTTTCTTT. Translation gives CASSSGGSPTEAFF. The gene calls are TRBV5-5 and TRBJ1-1, with 8 bases fitting TRBD1. Germline CDR1 and CDR2: SGHKS and YYEKEE (reference sequence). The CDR3 contains 14 residues. Trimming at V came to 3 bases and at J to 4 bases, leaving 5 bases not matched to a gene.

This clone was detected only once. The rearrangement joins TRBV30 to TRBJ2-5; the D call may be TRBD1 or TRBD2 (6 bases each). Trimming shortened V by 1 base and J by 4 bases, and 13 bases separated the two germline ends. The CDR3 contains 14 residues. Germline lookup yields CDR1 GTSNPN and CDR2 SVGIG (reference sequence). The CDR3 loop reads CAWSGGGTRETQYF. The CDR3 bases are TGTGCCTGGAGTGGAGGGGGGACGCGAGAGACCCAGTACTTC.

The chain links TRBV18 to TRBJ2-2; a weak D match, TRBD1 (5 bases). CDR1 KGHSH and CDR2 LQKENI come from the germline V gene. Deletions cut 6 bases from V and 2 bases from J, with 13 bases between. This CDR3 contains 15 residues. The CDR3 region is CASSTLDRNTGELFF. The CDR3 bases are TGTGCCAGCTCTACACTTGACAGAAACACCGGGGAGCTGTTTTTT.

CDR3 bases: TGTGCCAGCAGCATTCACATGAACACTGAAGCTTTCTTT. Amino acid sequence: CASSIHMNTEAFF. The rearrangement links TRBV9 to TRBJ1-1; D not resolved. V was shortened by 4 bases and J by 0 bases, with 7 bases between the two germline ends. Germline CDR1 reads SGDLS; CDR2 reads YYNGEE. CDR3 length equals 13 residues.

A single count supports this clone. This chain joins TRBV15 and TRBJ1-5; D remains unclear. The V gene lost 1 base and the J gene lost 0 bases, with 16 bases spanning the gap. The germline CDR1 and CDR2 sequences are LNHNV and YYDKDF (reference sequence). The CDR3 is 18 amino acids. The CDR3 spells CATSRGRFSGDSNQPQHF. In DNA form, the CDR3 reads TGTGCCACCAGCAGAGGCAGGTTCAGCGGTGATAGCAATCAGCCCCAGCATTTT.

This clone was observed once. The CDR3 protein is CASRTGLNTEAFF. The CDR3 nucleotides read TGTGCCAGCAGAACAGGGTTGAACACTGAAGCTTTCTTT. The chain has TRBV12-3 or TRBV12-4 and TRBJ1-1, with D perhaps matching TRBD1 (6 bases). Deletions cut 6 bases from V and 0 bases from J, with 8 bases between. The length of the CDR3 is 13 residues.

The chain employs TRBV28 and TRBJ1-4; perhaps TRBD1 as D (6 bases). Germline V gene lookup returns CDR1 MDHEN and CDR2 SYDVKM. The CDR3 length is 16 residues. Trimming pared 6 bases from V and 5 bases from J, leaving 19 bases between. DNA for the CDR3: TGTGCCAGCAGATACAGGACAGTCGGGTGGAATGAAAAACTGTTTTTT. The encoded protein is CASRYRTVGWNEKLFF.

Concerning this clone: An end of the junction does not agree with germline; a read error may underlie this. This sequence joins TRBV7-7 and TRBJ2-3; D not resolved. The germline CDR1 and CDR2 sequences are SSHAT and FNYEAQ (reference sequence). CDR3 length equals 14 residues. DNA of the CDR3: TGTGCTAGCAGCCTTCGAAGTTCCCCAGATACGCAGTATTTT. Translation: CASSLRSSPDTQYF.

The gene calls are TRBV27 and TRBJ1-6; D perhaps matches TRBD1 (5 bases). Germline CDR1 reads MNHEY; CDR2 reads SMNVEV (reference sequence). Trimming cost V 4 bases and J 7 bases, with 5 bases left between them. The CDR3 sequence is 12 residues long. The CDR3 region has the DNA TGTGCCAGCAGTTGGGGGAATTCACCCCTCCACTTT. Its protein is CASSWGNSPLHF.

The chain links TRBV29-1 to TRBJ1-2; tentatively, D is TRBD1 (5 bases). V lost 2 bases to trimming and J lost 4 bases, with 17 bases between them. Germline CDR1 SQVTM, CDR2 ANQGSEA. The CDR3 contains 15 residues. DNA of the CDR3: TGCAGCGTTGAAAAATCGACAGTCAGCGGCTATGGCTACACCTTC. Its protein product is CSVEKSTVSGYGYTF. Full variable domain (outside the CDR3, taken from reference TRBV29-1 and TRBJ1-2): SAVISQKPSRDICQRGTSLTIQCQVDSQVTMMFWYRQQPGQSLTLIATANQGSEATYESGFVIDKFPISRPNLTFSTLTVSNMSPEDSSIYLCSVEKSTVSGYGYTFGSGTRLTVV.

The CDR3 loop reads CASSDGGGLRDSPLHF. CDR3 nucleotides: TGTGCCAGCAGTGACGGCGGGGGGCTTAGGGACTCACCCCTCCACTTT. The V call is TRBV6-1, the J call TRBJ1-6, with D perhaps TRBD1 (6 bases). Germline V gives CDR1 MNHNS, CDR2 SASEGT. V shed 3 bases and J shed 10 bases, with 19 bases lying between them. The CDR3 sequence is 16 residues long.

The CDR3, as DNA: TGCGCCAGCAGCTCAGCCGGGACTATGAACACTGAAGCTTTCTTT. This translates into CASSSAGTMNTEAFF. The chain recombines TRBV5-1 with TRBJ1-1, with a tentative D call TRBD1 (5 bases). Germline values: CDR1 SGHRS, CDR2 YFSETQ. The V and J ends lost 3 bases and 0 bases respectively, with 12 bases between them. This CDR3 region has 15 residues.

This clone was counted only a few times. The chain employs TRBV28 and TRBJ1-4; D is uncertain. Germline CDR1 is MDHEN and CDR2 is SYDVKM. The CDR3 loop spans 12 amino acids. V lost 3 bases to trimming and J lost 3 bases, with 2 bases between them. The CDR3: CASSLPNEKLFF. The CDR3 region has the DNA TGTGCCAGCAGTTTGCCTAATGAAAAACTGTTTTTT.

CDR3 in amino acids: CASSTDRGNIQYF. DNA of the CDR3: TGTGCCAGCAGCACCGACAGGGGAAACATTCAGTACTTC. This chain joins TRBV7-2 and TRBJ2-4; the match to TRBD1 covers 8 bases. In germline, CDR1 is SGHTA, CDR2 FQGNSA. Unmatched junction bases numbered 3, after V lost 5 bases and J lost 6 bases. This CDR3 region has 13 residues.